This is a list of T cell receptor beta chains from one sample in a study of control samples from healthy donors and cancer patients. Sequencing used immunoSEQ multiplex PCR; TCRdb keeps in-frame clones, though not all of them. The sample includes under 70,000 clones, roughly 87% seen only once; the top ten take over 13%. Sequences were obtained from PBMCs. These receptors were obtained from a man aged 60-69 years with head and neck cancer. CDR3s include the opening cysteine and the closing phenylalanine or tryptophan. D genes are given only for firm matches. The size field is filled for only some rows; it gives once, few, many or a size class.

cdr3_nt: TGTGCCAGCAGTTATTCGTCGACCAGCTCTGGAAACACCATATATTTT
cdr3_aa: CASSYSSTSSGNTIYF
v_call: TRBV6-5
d_call: .
clone_size: .
j_call: TRBJ1-3

cdr3_nt: TGTGCCAGTAGTATAGGACGAGGGTATAAACTGTTTTTT
cdr3_aa: CASSIGRGYKLFF
v_call: TRBV19
d_call: .
clone_size: .
j_call: TRBJ1-4

cdr3_nt: TGTGCCAGCAGGAGGACGGTGAACACTGAAGCTTTCTTT
cdr3_aa: CASRRTVNTEAFF
v_call: TRBV6-5
d_call: .
clone_size: .
j_call: TRBJ1-1

cdr3_nt: TGTGCCAGCAGCCACAACCCGGGGGGAACTTACAATGAGCAGTTCTTC
cdr3_aa: CASSHNPGGTYNEQFF
v_call: TRBV4-2
d_call: TRBD2
clone_size: .
j_call: TRBJ2-1

cdr3_nt: TGTGCCAGCAGTCCGGGGGACAGGCTTAACTATGGCTACACCTTC
cdr3_aa: CASSPGDRLNYGYTF
v_call: TRBV28
d_call: TRBD1
clone_size: .
j_call: TRBJ1-2

cdr3_nt: TGCAGCGTTGGTAACGTGGATGAGCAGTTCTTC
cdr3_aa: CSVGNVDEQFF
v_call: TRBV29-1
d_call: .
clone_size: .
j_call: TRBJ2-1

cdr3_nt: TGTGCCAGTAGTGACCGGGCCCCCGCTTATAATTCACCCCTCCACTTT
cdr3_aa: CASSDRAPAYNSPLHF
v_call: TRBV19
d_call: .
clone_size: .
j_call: TRBJ1-6

cdr3_nt: TGTGCCAGTATGACTAGCGGGGGGACGGTGTTTGAGCAGTTCTTC
cdr3_aa: CASMTSGGTVFEQFF
v_call: TRBV19
d_call: TRBD2
clone_size: once
j_call: TRBJ2-1

cdr3_nt: TGTGCCAGCAGCACCCGATTAGCGGGAAGGACAGATACGCAGTATTTT
cdr3_aa: CASSTRLAGRTDTQYF
v_call: TRBV5-4
d_call: TRBD2
clone_size: .
j_call: TRBJ2-3

cdr3_nt: TGCGCCAGCAGCCACGACAACACTGAAGCTTTCTTT
cdr3_aa: CASSHDNTEAFF
v_call: TRBV4-1
d_call: .
clone_size: .
j_call: TRBJ1-1

cdr3_nt: TGTGCCAGCAGTTACCGGGGTTCCTACAATGAGCAGTTCTTC
cdr3_aa: CASSYRGSYNEQFF
v_call: TRBV6-6
d_call: .
clone_size: .
j_call: TRBJ2-1

cdr3_nt: TGTGCCAGCAGCCCCTTGACAGGACCGAACACTGAAGCTTTCTTT
cdr3_aa: CASSPLTGPNTEAFF
v_call: TRBV14
d_call: .
clone_size: .
j_call: TRBJ1-1

cdr3_nt: TGTGCCAGCAGCTTAGATCGGGCGGACGAGCAGTACTTC
cdr3_aa: CASSLDRADEQYF
v_call: TRBV7-2
d_call: .
clone_size: .
j_call: TRBJ2-7

cdr3_nt: TGTGCCAGCAGTATACTAGCGGTTAACACAGATACGCAGTATTTT
cdr3_aa: CASSILAVNTDTQYF
v_call: TRBV6-5
d_call: TRBD2
clone_size: once
j_call: TRBJ2-3

cdr3_nt: TGCGCCAGCAGCCAAGATAGGGGACATATCACCGGGGAGCTGTTTTTT
cdr3_aa: CASSQDRGHITGELFF
v_call: TRBV4-3
d_call: .
clone_size: .
j_call: TRBJ2-2

cdr3_nt: TGCAGCGTTGCAGAGGGGGGTAGCACAGATACGCAGTATTTT
cdr3_aa: CSVAEGGSTDTQYF
v_call: TRBV29-1
d_call: .
clone_size: .
j_call: TRBJ2-3

cdr3_nt: TGTGCCAGCAGTTCCATGTCCAGCGTCGACACAGATACGCAGTATTTT
cdr3_aa: CASSSMSSVDTDTQYF
v_call: TRBV6-5
d_call: .
clone_size: .
j_call: TRBJ2-3